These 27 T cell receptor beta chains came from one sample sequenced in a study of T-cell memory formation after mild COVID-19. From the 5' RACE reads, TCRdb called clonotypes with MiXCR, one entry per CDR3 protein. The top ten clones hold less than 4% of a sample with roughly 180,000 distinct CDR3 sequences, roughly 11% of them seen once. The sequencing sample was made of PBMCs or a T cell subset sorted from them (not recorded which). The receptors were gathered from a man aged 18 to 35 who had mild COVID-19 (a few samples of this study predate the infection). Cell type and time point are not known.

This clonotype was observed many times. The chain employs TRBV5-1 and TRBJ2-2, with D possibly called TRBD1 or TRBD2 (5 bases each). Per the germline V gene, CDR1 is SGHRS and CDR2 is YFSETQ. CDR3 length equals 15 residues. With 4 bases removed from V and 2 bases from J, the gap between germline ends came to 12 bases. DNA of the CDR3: TGCGCCAGCAGCGGCCACGGGACCAACACCGGGGAGCTGTTTTTT. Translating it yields CASSGHGTNTGELFF.

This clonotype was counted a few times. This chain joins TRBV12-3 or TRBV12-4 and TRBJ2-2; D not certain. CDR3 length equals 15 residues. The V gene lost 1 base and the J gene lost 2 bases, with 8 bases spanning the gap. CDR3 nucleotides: TGTGCCAGCAGTTTAGTTGGTGGAAACACCGGGGAGCTGTTTTTT. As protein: CASSLVGGNTGELFF.

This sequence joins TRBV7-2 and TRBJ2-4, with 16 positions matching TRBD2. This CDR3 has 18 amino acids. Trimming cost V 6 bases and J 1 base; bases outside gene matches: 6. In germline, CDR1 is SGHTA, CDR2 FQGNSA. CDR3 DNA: TGTGCCAGCAGACCGGGACTAGCGGGGGGGCCGGCCAAAAACATTCAGTACTTC. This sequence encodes CASRPGLAGGPAKNIQYF.

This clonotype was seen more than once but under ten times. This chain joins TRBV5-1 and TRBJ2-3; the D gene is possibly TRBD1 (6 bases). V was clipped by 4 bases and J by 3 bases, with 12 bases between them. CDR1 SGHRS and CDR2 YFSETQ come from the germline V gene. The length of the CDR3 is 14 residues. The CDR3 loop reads CASSPDRPTDTQYF. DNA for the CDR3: TGCGCCAGCAGCCCCGACAGGCCGACAGATACGCAGTATTTT.

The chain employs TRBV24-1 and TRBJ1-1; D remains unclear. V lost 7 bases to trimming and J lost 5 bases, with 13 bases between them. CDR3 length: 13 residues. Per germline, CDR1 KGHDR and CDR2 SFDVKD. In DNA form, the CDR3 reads TGTGCCACCAGAACCCCTGCGGGAACTGAAGCTTTCTTT. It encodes CATRTPAGTEAFF.

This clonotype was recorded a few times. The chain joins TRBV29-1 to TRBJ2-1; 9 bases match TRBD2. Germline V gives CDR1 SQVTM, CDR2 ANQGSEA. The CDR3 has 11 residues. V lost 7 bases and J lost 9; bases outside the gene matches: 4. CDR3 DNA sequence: TGCAGCGGGGGTAGCGGGGGTGAGCAGTTCTTC. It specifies CSGGSGGEQFF.

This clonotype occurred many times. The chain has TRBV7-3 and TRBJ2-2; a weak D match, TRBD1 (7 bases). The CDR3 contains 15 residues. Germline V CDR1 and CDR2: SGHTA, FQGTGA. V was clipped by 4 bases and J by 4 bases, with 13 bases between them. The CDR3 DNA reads TGTGCCAGCAGCTCATCCCAGGGGGGCACCGGGGAGCTGTTTTTT. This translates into CASSSSQGGTGELFF.

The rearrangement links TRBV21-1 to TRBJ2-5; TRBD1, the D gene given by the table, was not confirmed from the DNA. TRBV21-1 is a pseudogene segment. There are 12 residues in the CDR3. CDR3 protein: CASSNRGETQYF. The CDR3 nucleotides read TGTGCCAGCAGCAACAGGGGGGAGACCCAGTACTTC.

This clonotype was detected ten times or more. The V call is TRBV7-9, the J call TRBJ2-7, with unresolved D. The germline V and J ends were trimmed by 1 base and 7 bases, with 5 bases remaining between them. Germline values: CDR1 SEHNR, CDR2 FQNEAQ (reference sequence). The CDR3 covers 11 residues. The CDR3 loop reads CASSLVREQYF. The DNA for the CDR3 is TGTGCCAGCAGCTTAGTTCGTGAGCAGTACTTC.

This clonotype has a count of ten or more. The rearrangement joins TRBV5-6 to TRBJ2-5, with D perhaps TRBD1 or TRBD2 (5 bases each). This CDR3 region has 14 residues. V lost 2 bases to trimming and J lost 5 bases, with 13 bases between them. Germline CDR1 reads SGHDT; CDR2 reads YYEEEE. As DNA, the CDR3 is TGTGCCAGCAGCTTCGGGGCCATGTGGGAGACCCAGTACTTC. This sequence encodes CASSFGAMWETQYF.

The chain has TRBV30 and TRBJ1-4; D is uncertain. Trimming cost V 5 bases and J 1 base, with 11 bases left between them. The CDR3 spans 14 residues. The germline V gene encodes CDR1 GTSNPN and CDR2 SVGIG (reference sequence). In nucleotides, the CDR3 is TGTGCCTGGGCCCCGAGGGTAACTAATGAAAAACTGTTTTTT. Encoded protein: CAWAPRVTNEKLFF. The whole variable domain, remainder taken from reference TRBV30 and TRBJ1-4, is SQTIHQWPATLVQPVGSPLSLECTVEGTSNPNLYWYRQAAGRGLQLLFYSVGIGQISSEVPQNLSASRPQDRQFILSSKKLLLSDSGFYLCAWAPRVTNEKLFFGSGTQLSVL.

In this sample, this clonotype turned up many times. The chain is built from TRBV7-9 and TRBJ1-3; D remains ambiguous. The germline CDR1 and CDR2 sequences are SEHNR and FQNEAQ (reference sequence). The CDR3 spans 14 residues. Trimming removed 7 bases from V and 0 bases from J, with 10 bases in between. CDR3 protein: CASTPDYSGNTIYF. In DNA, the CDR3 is TGTGCCAGCACCCCCGACTACTCTGGAAACACCATATATTTT.

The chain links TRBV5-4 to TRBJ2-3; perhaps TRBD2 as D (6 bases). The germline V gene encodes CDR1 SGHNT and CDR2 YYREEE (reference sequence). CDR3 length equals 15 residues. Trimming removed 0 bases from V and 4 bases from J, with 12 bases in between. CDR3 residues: CASSLGLGDPDTQYF. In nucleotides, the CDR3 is TGTGCCAGCAGCTTGGGACTAGGGGATCCAGATACGCAGTATTTT.

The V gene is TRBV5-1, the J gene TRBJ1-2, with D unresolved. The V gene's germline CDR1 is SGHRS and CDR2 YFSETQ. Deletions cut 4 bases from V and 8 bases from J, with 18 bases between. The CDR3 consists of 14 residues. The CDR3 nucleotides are TGCGCCAGCAGCGTTACCCCCTCCTCGGACGGCTACACCTTC. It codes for CASSVTPSSDGYTF.

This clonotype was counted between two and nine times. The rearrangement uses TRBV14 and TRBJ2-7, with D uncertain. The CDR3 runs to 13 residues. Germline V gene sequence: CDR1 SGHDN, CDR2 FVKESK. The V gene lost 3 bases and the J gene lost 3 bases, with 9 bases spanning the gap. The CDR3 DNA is TGTGCCAGCAGCCATTTCGACGGCTACGAGCAGTACTTC. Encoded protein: CASSHFDGYEQYF. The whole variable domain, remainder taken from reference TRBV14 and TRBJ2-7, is EAGVTQFPSHSVIEKGQTVTLRCDPISGHDNLYWYRRVMGKEIKFLLHFVKESKQDESGMPNNRFLAERTGGTYSTLKVQPAELEDSGVYFCASSHFDGYEQYFGPGTRLTVT.

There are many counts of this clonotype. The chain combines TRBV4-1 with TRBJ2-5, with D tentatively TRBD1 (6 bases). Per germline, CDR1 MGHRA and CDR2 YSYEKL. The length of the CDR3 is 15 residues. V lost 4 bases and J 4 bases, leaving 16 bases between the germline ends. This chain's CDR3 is CASSRVGGAGETQYF. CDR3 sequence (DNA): TGCGCCAGCAGCCGGGTTGGGGGCGCGGGAGAGACCCAGTACTTC.

This CDR3 is CASSLPDWNTGELFF. The CDR3 DNA reads as TGTGCCAGCAGCCTACCGGACTGGAACACCGGGGAGCTGTTTTTT. V usage is TRBV4-2 and J usage is TRBJ2-2, with D possibly matching TRBD2 (5 bases). With 4 bases removed from V and 1 base from J, the gap between germline ends came to 10 bases. This CDR3 spans 15 amino acids. Germline values: CDR1 LGHNA, CDR2 YNFKEQ.

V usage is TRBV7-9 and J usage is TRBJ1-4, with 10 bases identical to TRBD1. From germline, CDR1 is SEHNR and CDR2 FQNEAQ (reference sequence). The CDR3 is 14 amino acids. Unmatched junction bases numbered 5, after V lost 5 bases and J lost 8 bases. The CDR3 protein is CASSPGTGEEKLFF. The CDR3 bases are TGTGCCAGCAGCCCCGGGACAGGGGAAGAAAAACTGTTTTTT.

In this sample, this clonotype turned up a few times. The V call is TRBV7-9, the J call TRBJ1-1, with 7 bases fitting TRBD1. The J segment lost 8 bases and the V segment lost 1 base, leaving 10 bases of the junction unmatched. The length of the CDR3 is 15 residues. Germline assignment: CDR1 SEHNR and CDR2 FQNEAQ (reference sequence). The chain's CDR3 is CASSLGDRLDAEAFF. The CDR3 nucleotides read TGTGCCAGCAGCTTAGGGGACAGACTAGACGCGGAAGCTTTCTTT. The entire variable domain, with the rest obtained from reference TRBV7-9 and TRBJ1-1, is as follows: DTGVSQNPRHKITKRGQNVTFRCDPISEHNRLYWYRQTLGQGPEFLTYFQNEAQLEKSRLLSDRFSAERPKGSFSTLEIQRTEQGDSAMYLCASSLGDRLDAEAFFGQGTRLTVV.

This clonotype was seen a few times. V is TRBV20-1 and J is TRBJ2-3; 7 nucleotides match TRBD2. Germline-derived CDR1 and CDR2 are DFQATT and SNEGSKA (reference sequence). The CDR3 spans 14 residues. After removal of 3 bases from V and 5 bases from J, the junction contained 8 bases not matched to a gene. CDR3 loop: CSASSGGRGDTQYF. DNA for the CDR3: TGCAGTGCTAGCTCGGGGGGACGGGGAGATACGCAGTATTTT.

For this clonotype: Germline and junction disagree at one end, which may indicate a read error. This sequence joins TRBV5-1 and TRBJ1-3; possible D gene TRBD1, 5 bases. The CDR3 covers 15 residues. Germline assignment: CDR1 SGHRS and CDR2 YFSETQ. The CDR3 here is CASTLETDPRATIYF. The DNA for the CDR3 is TGCGCCAGCACCTTGGAGACAGACCCCCGTGCAACCATATATTTT.

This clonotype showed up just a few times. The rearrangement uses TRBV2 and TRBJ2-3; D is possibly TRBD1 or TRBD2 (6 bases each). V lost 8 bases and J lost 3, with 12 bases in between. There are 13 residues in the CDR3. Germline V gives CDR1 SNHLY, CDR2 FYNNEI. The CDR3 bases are TGTGCCAGCGGGGGCGGGGTTACAGATACGCAGTATTTT. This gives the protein CASGGGVTDTQYF. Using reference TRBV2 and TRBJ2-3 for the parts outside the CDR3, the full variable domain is EPEVTQTPSHQVTQMGQEVILRCVPISNHLYFYWYRQILGQKVEFLVSFYNNEISEKSEIFDDQFSVERPDGSNFTLKIRSTKLEDSAMYFCASGGGVTDTQYFGPGTRLTVL.

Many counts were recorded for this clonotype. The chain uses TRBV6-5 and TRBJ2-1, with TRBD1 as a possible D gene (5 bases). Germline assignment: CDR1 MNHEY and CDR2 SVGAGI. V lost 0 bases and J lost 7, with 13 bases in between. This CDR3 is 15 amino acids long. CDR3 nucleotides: TGTGCCAGCAGTTACTCGGCCAGGGTTAGAAATGAGCAGTTCTTC. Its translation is CASSYSARVRNEQFF.

CDR3 region: CASSLASGVRYEQYF. Written as DNA, the CDR3 is TGTGCCAGCAGCTTAGCAAGCGGCGTGCGCTACGAGCAGTACTTC. This chain uses TRBV7-2 with TRBJ2-7, with D maybe TRBD2 (5 bases). The CDR3 totals 15 residues. The germline V gene encodes CDR1 SGHTA and CDR2 FQGNSA. Between the trimmed V and J ends, which lost 0 bases and 3 bases, there was a span of 12 bases.

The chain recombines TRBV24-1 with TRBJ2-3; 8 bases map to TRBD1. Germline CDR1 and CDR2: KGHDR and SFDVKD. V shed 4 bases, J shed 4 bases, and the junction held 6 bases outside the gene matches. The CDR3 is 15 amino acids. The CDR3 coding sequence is TGTGCCACCAGTGAAGGGGGCAGGGGGCCAGATACGCAGTATTTT. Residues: CATSEGGRGPDTQYF.

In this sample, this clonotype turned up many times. CDR3 sequence (DNA): TGCAGCGTCCAAGGACAGTTGAACACTGAAGCTTTCTTT. As protein: CSVQGQLNTEAFF. J is TRBJ1-1 and V is TRBV29-1, with a tentative D call TRBD1 (6 bases). Looked up from germline, CDR1 is SQVTM and CDR2 is ANQGSEA. This CDR3 region has 13 residues. The V and J ends lost 6 bases and 0 bases respectively, with 11 bases between them.

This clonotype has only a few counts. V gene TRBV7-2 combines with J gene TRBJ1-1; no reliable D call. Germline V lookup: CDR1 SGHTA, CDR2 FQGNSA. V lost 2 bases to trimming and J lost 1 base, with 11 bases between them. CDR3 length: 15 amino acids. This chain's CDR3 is CASSLLYRENTEAFF. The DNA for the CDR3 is TGTGCCAGCAGCTTATTGTATCGGGAGAACACTGAAGCTTTCTTT.